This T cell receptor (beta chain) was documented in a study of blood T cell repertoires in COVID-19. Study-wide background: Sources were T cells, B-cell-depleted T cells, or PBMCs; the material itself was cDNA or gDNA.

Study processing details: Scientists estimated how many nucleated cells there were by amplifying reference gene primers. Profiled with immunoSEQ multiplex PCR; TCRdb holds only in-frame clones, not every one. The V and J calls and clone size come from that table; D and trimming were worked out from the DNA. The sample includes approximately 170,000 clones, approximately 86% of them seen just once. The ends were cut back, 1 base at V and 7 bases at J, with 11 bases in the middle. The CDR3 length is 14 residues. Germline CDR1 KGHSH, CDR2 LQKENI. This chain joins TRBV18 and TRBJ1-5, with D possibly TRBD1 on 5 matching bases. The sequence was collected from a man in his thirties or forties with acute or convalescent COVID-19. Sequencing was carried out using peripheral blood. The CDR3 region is CASSPLRVEQPQHF. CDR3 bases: TGTGCCAGCTCACCACTCAGGGTCGAACAGCCCCAGCATTTT.